Listed below are T cell receptor beta chains from one sample, sequenced in a study of blood T cell repertoires in COVID-19. Sequencing was performed with immunoSEQ multiplex PCR; in TCRdb, only in-frame clones are kept and a portion is missing. The table records under 450,000 clones, 75% to 90% of them present only once. Sample: peripheral blood. Every receptor here comes from a woman in her fifties or sixties with COVID-19, enrolled during active disease. Each CDR3 is given with its conserved first and last residue. Fields, in order: CDR3 protein, CDR3 DNA, clone size, D gene, J gene, V gene. A D gene is named only where the DNA matches it firmly. Size values are once, few and many counts, or a class for expanded clones, and some rows have none.

CDR3aa: CASTQQGSTYGYTF
CDR3nt: TGTGCCAGCACCCAACAGGGATCGACCTATGGCTACACCTTC
abundance: -
d_gene: -
j_gene: TRBJ1-2
v_gene: TRBV9

CDR3aa: CASKHQGARNQPQHF
CDR3nt: TGTGCCAGCAAACATCAGGGGGCGCGGAATCAGCCCCAGCATTTT
abundance: few
d_gene: TRBD1
j_gene: TRBJ1-5
v_gene: TRBV6-6

CDR3aa: CASSPNPGGTEAFF
CDR3nt: TGTGCCAGCAGCCCGAACCCAGGAGGAACTGAAGCTTTCTTT
abundance: -
d_gene: -
j_gene: TRBJ1-1
v_gene: TRBV7-9

CDR3aa: CASSRTGYGYTF
CDR3nt: TGTGCCAGCAGCCGAACAGGATATGGCTACACCTTC
abundance: -
d_gene: -
j_gene: TRBJ1-2
v_gene: TRBV11-2

CDR3aa: CASTIIGYEQYF
CDR3nt: TGTGCCAGCACCATCATCGGGTACGAGCAGTACTTC
abundance: -
d_gene: -
j_gene: TRBJ2-7
v_gene: TRBV2

CDR3aa: CASSVPSGQGYSPLHF
CDR3nt: TGTGCCAGCAGTGTTCCTTCGGGACAGGGGTATTCACCCCTCCACTTT
abundance: -
d_gene: TRBD1
j_gene: TRBJ1-6
v_gene: TRBV6-1

CDR3aa: CASTIPQGTDTQYF
CDR3nt: TGTGCCAGCACTATCCCACAGGGTACAGATACGCAGTATTTT
abundance: -
d_gene: -
j_gene: TRBJ2-3
v_gene: TRBV7-9

CDR3aa: CASSVTGLAGGSSYNEQFF
CDR3nt: TGTGCCAGCAGCGTTACGGGACTAGCGGGGGGAAGCTCCTACAATGAGCAGTTCTTC
abundance: -
d_gene: TRBD2
j_gene: TRBJ2-1
v_gene: TRBV9

CDR3aa: CASSQEALGGLSGYTF
CDR3nt: TGTGCCAGCAGCCAAGAAGCCCTAGGCGGGTTGTCCGGCTACACCTTC
abundance: -
d_gene: -
j_gene: TRBJ1-2
v_gene: TRBV14

CDR3aa: CASSLGPGSDTQYF
CDR3nt: TGCGCCAGCAGCTTGGGGCCAGGGTCAGATACGCAGTATTTT
abundance: -
d_gene: -
j_gene: TRBJ2-3
v_gene: TRBV5-1

CDR3aa: CASSMEGMNTEAFF
CDR3nt: TGTGCCAGTAGTATGGAGGGGATGAACACTGAAGCTTTCTTT
abundance: -
d_gene: -
j_gene: TRBJ1-1
v_gene: TRBV19

CDR3aa: CASSHTPAGGLTGELFF
CDR3nt: TGTGCCAGCAGCCATACCCCAGCGGGGGGGCTAACCGGGGAGCTGTTTTTT
abundance: -
d_gene: TRBD2
j_gene: TRBJ2-2
v_gene: TRBV7-8

CDR3aa: CASSLYDPLLNTEAFF
CDR3nt: TGTGCCAGCAGCTTATATGATCCCCTATTGAACACTGAAGCTTTCTTT
abundance: -
d_gene: -
j_gene: TRBJ1-1
v_gene: TRBV11-2

CDR3aa: CASRRSEKAFF
CDR3nt: TGTGCCAGTAGACGATCAGAAAAAGCTTTCTTT
abundance: -
d_gene: -
j_gene: TRBJ1-1
v_gene: TRBV19

CDR3aa: CAWRTVGETQYF
CDR3nt: TGTGCCTGGAGGACAGTCGGGGAGACCCAGTACTTC
abundance: -
d_gene: -
j_gene: TRBJ2-5
v_gene: TRBV30

CDR3aa: CASSVDPTGEAFF
CDR3nt: TGTGCCAGCAGCGTAGATCCGACAGGTGAAGCTTTCTTT
abundance: -
d_gene: -
j_gene: TRBJ1-1
v_gene: TRBV9

CDR3aa: CASSSGTQKNTDTQYF
CDR3nt: TGCGCCAGCAGCTCCGGGACTCAAAAAAACACAGATACGCAGTATTTT
abundance: -
d_gene: -
j_gene: TRBJ2-3
v_gene: TRBV5-1

CDR3aa: CAGAGDRDAEAFF
CDR3nt: TGTGCCGGGGCCGGGGACAGGGACGCTGAAGCTTTCTTT
abundance: -
d_gene: TRBD1
j_gene: TRBJ1-1
v_gene: TRBV10-3

CDR3aa: CASNLRGSTDTQYF
CDR3nt: TGTGCCAGCAACCTCAGGGGTAGCACAGATACGCAGTATTTT
abundance: once
d_gene: -
j_gene: TRBJ2-3
v_gene: TRBV5-4

CDR3aa: CASSRSGQESNQPQHF
CDR3nt: TGTGCCAGTAGCCGCTCGGGACAGGAATCGAATCAGCCCCAGCATTTT
abundance: few
d_gene: TRBD1
j_gene: TRBJ1-5
v_gene: TRBV19

CDR3aa: CASSQDWRAQGNQPQHF
CDR3nt: TGCGCCAGCAGCCAAGATTGGAGGGCCCAAGGCAATCAGCCCCAGCATTTT
abundance: -
d_gene: -
j_gene: TRBJ1-5
v_gene: TRBV4-3

CDR3aa: CASSHRTGSGTGRNQPQHF
CDR3nt: TGTGCCAGCAGTCATAGGACAGGGAGTGGGACTGGGCGCAATCAGCCCCAGCATTTT
abundance: -
d_gene: TRBD1
j_gene: TRBJ1-5
v_gene: TRBV6-6

CDR3aa: CASSKDTGPANTGELFF
CDR3nt: TGTGCCAGCAGCAAAGATACAGGCCCAGCGAACACCGGGGAGCTGTTTTTT
abundance: once
d_gene: -
j_gene: TRBJ2-2
v_gene: TRBV21-1

CDR3aa: CASSERNGQFSYEQYF
CDR3nt: TGCGCCAGCAGCGAACGGAACGGACAGTTTTCCTACGAGCAGTACTTC
abundance: once
d_gene: -
j_gene: TRBJ2-7
v_gene: TRBV10-1

CDR3aa: CATSRDRQPQHF
CDR3nt: TGTGCCACCAGCCGGGACAGACAGCCCCAGCATTTT
abundance: -
d_gene: TRBD1
j_gene: TRBJ1-5
v_gene: TRBV19

CDR3aa: CASSLEDRDTDTQYF
CDR3nt: TGTGCCAGCAGCTTGGAGGACAGGGACACAGATACGCAGTATTTT
abundance: -
d_gene: TRBD1
j_gene: TRBJ2-3
v_gene: TRBV5-4

CDR3aa: CASSDGQGGGKLFF
CDR3nt: TGTGCCAGCAGTGACGGACAGGGGGGAGGAAAACTGTTTTTT
abundance: -
d_gene: TRBD1
j_gene: TRBJ1-4
v_gene: TRBV6-1

CDR3aa: CASSPNFNGELFF
CDR3nt: TGTGCCAGCAGCCCAAATTTCAACGGGGAGCTGTTTTTT
abundance: -
d_gene: -
j_gene: TRBJ2-2
v_gene: TRBV5-6

CDR3aa: CASSVVGGTDTQYF
CDR3nt: TGTGCCAGCAGCGTAGTGGGGGGGACCGATACGCAGTATTTT
abundance: -
d_gene: TRBD2
j_gene: TRBJ2-3
v_gene: TRBV9

CDR3aa: CASREGTTYEQYF
CDR3nt: TGCGCCAGCAGGGAAGGGACTACCTACGAGCAGTACTTC
abundance: few
d_gene: TRBD2
j_gene: TRBJ2-7
v_gene: TRBV5-1

CDR3aa: CASSYGTAYGYTF
CDR3nt: TGTGCCAGCAGCTACGGGACAGCCTATGGCTACACCTTC
abundance: -
d_gene: TRBD1
j_gene: TRBJ1-2
v_gene: TRBV5-5

CDR3aa: CASSVEAGTEAFF
CDR3nt: TGTGCCAGCAGCGTAGAGGCGGGGACTGAAGCTTTCTTT
abundance: -
d_gene: -
j_gene: TRBJ1-1
v_gene: TRBV9

CDR3aa: CASSPEGGVGYTF
CDR3nt: TGCGCCAGCAGTCCGGAGGGGGGGGTTGGCTACACCTTC
abundance: -
d_gene: -
j_gene: TRBJ1-2
v_gene: TRBV4-3

CDR3aa: CASSQRQRFNYGYTF
CDR3nt: TGTGCCAGCAGCCAGCGACAGCGCTTTAACTATGGCTACACCTTC
abundance: -
d_gene: -
j_gene: TRBJ1-2
v_gene: TRBV14

CDR3aa: CASSLDREGDTQYF
CDR3nt: TGCGCCAGCAGCTTGGACAGGGAAGGAGATACGCAGTATTTT
abundance: once
d_gene: -
j_gene: TRBJ2-3
v_gene: TRBV5-1

CDR3aa: CASSPTGIPYEQYF
CDR3nt: TGTGCCAGCTCACCAACGGGGATCCCCTACGAGCAGTACTTC
abundance: -
d_gene: -
j_gene: TRBJ2-7
v_gene: TRBV18